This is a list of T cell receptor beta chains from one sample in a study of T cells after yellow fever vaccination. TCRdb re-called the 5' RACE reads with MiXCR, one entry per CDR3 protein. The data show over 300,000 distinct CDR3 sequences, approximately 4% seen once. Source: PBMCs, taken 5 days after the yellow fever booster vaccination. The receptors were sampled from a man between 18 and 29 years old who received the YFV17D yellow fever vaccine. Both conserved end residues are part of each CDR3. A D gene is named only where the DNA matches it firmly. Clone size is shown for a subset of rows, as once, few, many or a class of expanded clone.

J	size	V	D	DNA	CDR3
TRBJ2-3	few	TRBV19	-	TGTGCCAGTAGTATAGATCCGGACAGACCAGACACAGATACGCAGTATTTT	CASSIDPDRPDTDTQYF
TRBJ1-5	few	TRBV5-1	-	TGCGCCAGCAGCGAAGGGTTGGGTGAGAGCAATCAGCCCCAGCATTTT	CASSEGLGESNQPQHF
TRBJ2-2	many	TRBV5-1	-	TGCGCCAGCAGCTTGCGTCAGATCACCGGGGAGCTGTTTTTT	CASSLRQITGELFF
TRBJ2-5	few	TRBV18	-	TGTGCCAGCTCACCCGGGGGCGCAATGGAGGAGACCCAGTACTTC	CASSPGGAMEETQYF
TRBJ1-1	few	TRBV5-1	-	TGCGCCAGCAGCTTGGGTACAGATAACACTGAAGCTTTCTTT	CASSLGTDNTEAFF
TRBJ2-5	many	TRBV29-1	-	TGCAGCGTTGAAGGGAATGGGGAGACCCAGTACTTC	CSVEGNGETQYF
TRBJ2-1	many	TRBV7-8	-	TGTGCCAGCAGCCTAACTAGGGAACACTCCTACAATGAGCAGTTCTTC	CASSLTREHSYNEQFF
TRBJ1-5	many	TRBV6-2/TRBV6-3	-	TGTGCCAGCAGTAGTGGAAGCCAGCCCCAGCATTTT	CASSSGSQPQHF
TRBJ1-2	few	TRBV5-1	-	TGCGCCAGCGGGCCCCGGGACGCCCGAAGTAATGGCTACACCTTC	CASGPRDARSNGYTF
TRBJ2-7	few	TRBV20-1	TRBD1	TGCAGTGCTAGAGAGGACAGGGTCGGCGCCTACGAGCAGTACTTC	CSAREDRVGAYEQYF
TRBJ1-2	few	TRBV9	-	TGTGCCAGCAGAGAGAGCCTGACAGATAACGGGGGCTACACCTTC	CASRESLTDNGGYTF
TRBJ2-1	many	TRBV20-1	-	TGCAGTGCTAGAGATCCCACGGACCCGGGGTACAATGAGCAGTTCTTC	CSARDPTDPGYNEQFF
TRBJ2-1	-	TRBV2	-	TGTGCCAGCACGACCGACCTATACAATGAGCAGTTCTTC	CASTTDLYNEQFF
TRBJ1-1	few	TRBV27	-	TGTGCCACCCGGACAGATATGATGAACACTGAAGCTTTCTTT	CATRTDMMNTEAFF
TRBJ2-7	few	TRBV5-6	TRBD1	TGTGCCAGCAGCGTGGGACAGGGTGGTTACGAGCAGTACTTC	CASSVGQGGYEQYF
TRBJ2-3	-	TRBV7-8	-	TGTGCCAGCAGCCCACCTAAAGGCACAGATACGCAGTATTTT	CASSPPKGTDTQYF
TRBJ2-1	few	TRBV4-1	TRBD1	TGCGCCAGCAGCCGAATCCCCGGGACAGGGGTATACAATGAGCAGTTCTTC	CASSRIPGTGVYNEQFF
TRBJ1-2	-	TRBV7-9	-	TGTGCCAGCAGCTTAGCGATGGACAGAAAGCCCAACTATGGCTACACCTTC	CASSLAMDRKPNYGYTF
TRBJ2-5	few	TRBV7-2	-	TGTGCCAGCAGCTTTCGACAGGGAGGGACAGAGACCCAGTACTTC	CASSFRQGGTETQYF
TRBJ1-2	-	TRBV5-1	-	TGCGCCAGCGGGGCAGGGGAAGCCTATGGCTACACCTTC	CASGAGEAYGYTF
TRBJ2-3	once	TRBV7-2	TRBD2	TGTGCCAGCAGCTTCCTAGCGGGGGGGCCAGGGGATACGCAGTATTTT	CASSFLAGGPGDTQYF
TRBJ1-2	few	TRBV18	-	TGTGCCAGCTCACCAACGGACAGTTCCAACTATGGCTACACCTTC	CASSPTDSSNYGYTF
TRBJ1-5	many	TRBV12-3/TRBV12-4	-	TGTGCCAGCAGTGGAAGGGGTGTGAGCAATCAGCCCCAGCATTTT	CASSGRGVSNQPQHF
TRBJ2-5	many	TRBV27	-	TGTGCCAGCAGTCTCCGCCCGGGGGAGACCCAGTACTTC	CASSLRPGETQYF
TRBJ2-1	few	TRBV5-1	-	TGCGCCAGCAGCTTGGTGGCGGGGGCGGTCAATGAGCAGTTCTTC	CASSLVAGAVNEQFF
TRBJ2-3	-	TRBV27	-	TGTGCCAGCAGTTTATTGTTCAGGGGCACAGATACGCAGTATTTT	CASSLLFRGTDTQYF
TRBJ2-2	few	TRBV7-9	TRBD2	TGTGCCAGCAGCTCTTCCCCGCGGGGGAGTGACACCGGGGAGCTGTTTTTT	CASSSSPRGSDTGELFF
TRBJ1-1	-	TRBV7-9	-	TGTGCCAGCAGCCCACAGACAGGTGCGAACACTGAAGCTTTCTTT	CASSPQTGANTEAFF
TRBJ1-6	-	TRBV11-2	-	TGTGCCAGCAGCTCGACAGGTCCTCTCTATAATTCACCCCTCCACTTT	CASSSTGPLYNSPLHF
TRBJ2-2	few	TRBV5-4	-	TGTGCCAGCAGTCGGGTATCGAACACCGGGGAGCTGTTTTTT	CASSRVSNTGELFF
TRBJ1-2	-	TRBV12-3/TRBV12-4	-	TGTGCCAGCAGTTTTCAGCCCAATAACTATGGCTACACCTTC	CASSFQPNNYGYTF